This T cell receptor (beta chain) comes out of a study of blood T cell repertoires in COVID-19. Overall study: Acute-phase and convalescent COVID-19 samples originated in the United States, Italy and Spain.

Per the germline V gene, CDR1 is LNHDA and CDR2 is SQIVND (reference sequence). CDR3 length: 17 amino acids. Germline trimming cut 5 bases from V and 7 bases from J; bases unmatched to any gene: 14. Using immunoSEQ multiplex PCR, the repertoire was profiled, and TCRdb retains in-frame clones only, with some absent. The table records 150,000 to 200,000 clones, roughly 86% of them present only once. The receptor comes from a man in his 70s with acute or convalescent COVID-19. Sequenced material: peripheral blood. The V call is TRBV19, the J call TRBJ1-6; TRBD1 matches at 7 bases. The CDR3 spells CASSSATGTAVNSPLHF. The DNA for the CDR3 is TGTGCCAGTAGTTCCGCGACCGGGACAGCCGTCAATTCACCCCTCCACTTT.